The 31 T cell receptor beta chains reported below all come from one sample, sequenced in a study of blood T cell repertoires in COVID-19. TCRdb keeps only in-frame clones here, not all; method: immunoSEQ multiplex PCR. The data hold 100,000 to 150,000 clones, with around 84% observed a single time. Specimen: PBMCs or T cells enriched from blood (not recorded which). These receptor sequences come from a middle-aged man with acute COVID-19.

This sequence joins TRBV9 and TRBJ2-3, with a tentative D call TRBD2 (5 bases). The CDR3 runs 12 residues. Trimming shortened V by 3 bases and J by 5 bases, and 7 bases separated the two germline ends. The germline V gene encodes CDR1 SGDLS and CDR2 YYNGEE. CDR3 nucleotide sequence: TGTGCCAGCAGCGGCGAGGGAGATACGCAGTATTTT. Its protein product is CASSGEGDTQYF.

The V gene is TRBV5-1, the J gene TRBJ2-6, with D possibly being TRBD2 (6 bases). V was trimmed by 0 bases and J by 0 bases, leaving 10 bases between them. Germline V gene sequence: CDR1 SGHRS, CDR2 YFSETQ. There are 17 residues in the CDR3. CDR3 DNA sequence: TGCGCCAGCAGCTTGGCCGGGGGAAACTCTGGGGCCAACGTCCTGACTTTC. It specifies CASSLAGGNSGANVLTF.

The rearrangement joins TRBV28 to TRBJ1-1, with D perhaps matching TRBD1 (6 bases). CDR1 is MDHEN, CDR2 SYDVKM, per germline. V lost 11 bases and J lost 4, with 23 bases in between. CDR3 length: 15 amino acids. The CDR3 coding sequence is TGTGCCTCAAATGGGCAGGGAGGGGGGATCACTGAAGCTTTCTTT. It yields the protein CASNGQGGGITEAFF. The variable domain in full, completed from reference TRBV28 and TRBJ1-1, reads DVKVTQSSRYLVKRTGEKVFLECVQDMDHENMFWYRQDPGLGLRLIYFSYDVKMKEKGDIPEGYSVSREKKERFSLILESASTNQTSMYLCASNGQGGGITEAFFGQGTRLTVV.

J is TRBJ1-1 and V is TRBV5-1; 7 nucleotides line up with TRBD1. CDR1 is SGHRS and CDR2 is YFSETQ in the germline V gene. This CDR3 contains 14 residues. Trimming at V came to 4 bases and at J to 3 bases, leaving 6 bases not matched to a gene. The CDR3 reads CASSTGTAYTEAFF. The DNA of the CDR3 is TGCGCCAGCAGCACCGGGACAGCATACACTGAAGCTTTCTTT.

The chain combines TRBV28 with TRBJ2-3; 9 bases agree with TRBD1. Germline V gene lookup returns CDR1 MDHEN and CDR2 SYDVKM. The CDR3 runs to 16 residues. J lost 4 bases, V lost 5 bases, and 10 bases had no gene match. The DNA for the CDR3 is TGTGCCAGCAGTAGACCGGGACAGGGTGGCCCAGATACGCAGTATTTT. The encoded protein is CASSRPGQGGPDTQYF.

The rearrangement uses TRBV6-4 and TRBJ1-1, with unresolved D. This CDR3 is 11 amino acids long. Germline CDR1 MRHNA, CDR2 SNTAGT. V was clipped by 10 bases and J by 9 bases, with 15 bases between them. CDR3 in amino acids: CATSFNIKAFF. In DNA, the CDR3 is TGTGCCACCTCCTTTAACATAAAAGCTTTCTTT.

The CDR3 nucleotides read TGTGCCAGCAGAAGGTGGAGGGGCCCCCTAAGGCCCCAGCATTTT. Residues: CASRRWRGPLRPQHF. The J gene is TRBJ1-5, the V gene TRBV25-1, with D perhaps TRBD1 (5 bases). Germline CDR1 MGHDK, CDR2 SYGVNS. Deletions cut 6 bases from V and 9 bases from J, with 21 bases between. The CDR3 covers 15 residues.

V usage is TRBV6-6 and J usage is TRBJ1-4, with unresolved D. The CDR3 runs to 14 residues. Trimming removed 8 bases at V and 13 bases at J, with 23 bases between. Per germline, CDR1 MNHNY and CDR2 SVGAGI (reference sequence). The CDR3 DNA reads as TGTGCCAGCGGGTCGGCCGGGGAAATGAAGGGACTGTTTTTT. It translates to CASGSAGEMKGLFF.

V is TRBV11-1 and J is TRBJ2-1, with a weak D call TRBD2 (6 bases). The germline V gene has CDR1 SGHAT and CDR2 FQDESV (reference sequence). Trimming took off 5 bases at V and 6 bases at J, with 17 bases between the two ends. The length of the CDR3 is 15 residues. DNA for the CDR3: TGTGCCAGCAGCACCCTTACCGGGAGTTCCAATGAGCAGTTCTTC. This sequence encodes CASSTLTGSSNEQFF.

The rearrangement uses TRBV20-1 and TRBJ1-2; D remains unclear. The CDR3 length is 9 residues. V was pared by 3 bases and J by 8 bases, with 4 bases between. CDR1 is DFQATT, CDR2 SNEGSKA, per germline (reference sequence). The CDR3 sequence is CSASPGYTF. CDR3 DNA sequence: TGCAGTGCTAGCCCGGGCTACACCTTC.

The CDR3, as DNA: TGTGCCAGCACGGAAGCGGGAAAAGAGACCCAGTACTTC. It yields the protein CASTEAGKETQYF. This chain connects TRBV12-3 or TRBV12-4 to TRBJ2-5, with 7 nucleotides matching TRBD2. The CDR3 covers 13 residues. V shed 7 bases and J 3 bases; nucleotides not matched to a gene: 5.

The CDR3, as DNA: TGTGCCAGCAGCCAACAAGAGGGAATAGGAAATCAGCCCCAGCATTTT. It specifies CASSQQEGIGNQPQHF. The chain uses TRBV7-9 and TRBJ1-5; D unclear. Trimming removed 5 bases at V and 4 bases at J, with 18 bases between. This CDR3 is 16 amino acids long. CDR1 is SEHNR and CDR2 is FQNEAQ in the germline V gene (reference sequence).

V gene TRBV19 combines with J gene TRBJ1-1; D gene uncertain. V gave up 6 bases and J gave up 8 bases, with 19 bases separating them. Germline CDR1 reads LNHDA; CDR2 reads SQIVND (reference sequence). This CDR3 contains 14 residues. DNA of the CDR3: TGTGCCAGTAGCCCAAATCTCTCCGCGACAGAAGCTTTCTTT. The encoded protein is CASSPNLSATEAFF.

J is TRBJ2-7 and V is TRBV6-1, with TRBD1 identical over 10 bases. J gave up 7 bases and V 1 base, and 4 bases lay outside the gene matches. CDR1 and CDR2 (germline): MNHNS, SASEGT. The CDR3 totals 14 residues. CDR3 DNA: TGTGCCAGCAGTGAAGTGGGGACAGGGGATGAGCAGTACTTC. The encoded protein is CASSEVGTGDEQYF.

This clone appeared a few times. The chain joins TRBV19 to TRBJ1-2; 8 bases line up with TRBD1. V gave up 5 bases and J gave up 8 bases; unmatched junction bases: 13. Germline loops: CDR1 LNHDA, CDR2 SQIVND (reference sequence). This CDR3 region has 15 residues. Written as DNA, the CDR3 is TGTGCCAGTAGTTCCTCCAGGGGGCAGATCTACGGCTACACCTTC. It specifies CASSSSRGQIYGYTF.

This chain joins TRBV6-5 and TRBJ1-3; no clear D. CDR3 length: 15 residues. Per germline, CDR1 MNHEY and CDR2 SVGAGI. Trimming removed 2 bases at V and 4 bases at J, with 12 bases between. The CDR3 loop reads CASSYGLGAGNTIYF. The CDR3, as DNA: TGTGCCAGCAGTTACGGACTTGGCGCGGGAAACACCATATATTTT.

V is TRBV19 and J is TRBJ2-2; 8 bases are shared with TRBD1. The CDR3 has 13 residues. CDR1 LNHDA and CDR2 SQIVND come from the germline V gene (reference sequence). V lost 10 bases, J lost 6 bases, and 7 bases stayed unmatched. CDR3 amino acids: CATRGQGPGELFF. CDR3 sequence (DNA): TGTGCCACGAGAGGACAGGGACCCGGGGAGCTGTTTTTT.

This rearrangement joins TRBV2 to TRBJ2-2; 7 bases match TRBD2. This CDR3 region has 16 residues. The V segment lost 7 bases and the J segment 0 bases; nucleotides outside the gene matches: 8. The germline V gene has CDR1 SNHLY and CDR2 FYNNEI. CDR3 amino acids: CASTRWGGTNTGELFF. Here the CDR3 DNA reads TGTGCCAGCACCCGGTGGGGGGGGACGAACACCGGGGAGCTGTTTTTT.

The sample holds one count of this clone. The chain employs TRBV6-1 and TRBJ1-3; D is possibly TRBD1 (5 bases). The CDR3 is 15 residues long. Germline V CDR1 and CDR2: MNHNS, SASEGT. With 0 bases removed from V and 3 bases from J, the gap between germline ends came to 9 bases. This chain's CDR3 is CASSEAVQGGNTIYF. CDR3 nucleotide sequence: TGTGCCAGCAGTGAAGCGGTTCAGGGTGGAAACACCATATATTTT.

This rearrangement joins TRBV7-9 to TRBJ2-7; a weak D match, TRBD2 (6 bases). The germline V and J ends were trimmed by 1 base and 4 bases, with 11 bases remaining between them. The CDR3 loop spans 14 amino acids. Germline V gene lookup returns CDR1 SEHNR and CDR2 FQNEAQ (reference sequence). The CDR3 DNA follows: TGTGCCAGCAGCTTAGAGGCCAGCGGGTACGAGCAGTACTTC. As protein: CASSLEASGYEQYF. The whole variable domain, remainder taken from reference TRBV7-9 and TRBJ2-7, is DTGVSQNPRHKITKRGQNVTFRCDPISEHNRLYWYRQTLGQGPEFLTYFQNEAQLEKSRLLSDRFSAERPKGSFSTLEIQRTEQGDSAMYLCASSLEASGYEQYFGPGTRLTVT.

The J gene is TRBJ2-2, the V gene TRBV6-5, with 7 bases identical to TRBD1. The CDR3 has 15 residues. V lost 0 bases and J lost 5; bases outside the gene matches: 3. Germline CDR1 and CDR2: MNHEY and SVGAGI. The CDR3 loop is CASSYSTGTTGELFF. The CDR3 region has the DNA TGTGCCAGCAGTTACTCGACAGGGACAACCGGGGAGCTGTTTTTT.

V and J are TRBV5-1 and TRBJ2-7; TRBD2 aligns across 11 bases. The J segment lost 0 bases and the V segment lost 1 base, leaving 9 bases of the junction unmatched. Germline values: CDR1 SGHRS, CDR2 YFSETQ. The CDR3 is made up of 18 amino acids. The CDR3 protein is CASSLQLAGAGVSYEQYF. Written as DNA, the CDR3 is TGCGCCAGCAGCTTGCAACTAGCGGGGGCAGGGGTCTCCTACGAGCAGTACTTC.

The CDR3 sequence is CAIRYRDMNTEAFF. For the CDR3, the DNA is TGTGCCATCAGGTACCGGGACATGAACACTGAAGCTTTCTTT. This sequence joins TRBV10-3 and TRBJ1-1, with D possibly being TRBD1 (6 bases). The V gene's germline CDR1 is ENHRY and CDR2 SYGVKD. V shed 6 bases and J shed 0 bases, with 11 bases lying between them. CDR3 length equals 14 residues.

V gene TRBV12-3 or TRBV12-4 combines with J gene TRBJ1-1; D is uncertain. This CDR3 is built from 11 residues. V lost 4 bases and J lost 8, with 8 bases in between. The CDR3 region has the DNA TGTGCCAGCAGTTCCTTACAGGAAGCTTTCTTT. Protein product: CASSSLQEAFF.

J is TRBJ2-5 and V is TRBV19; 7 bases map to TRBD1. The V gene's germline CDR1 is LNHDA and CDR2 SQIVND (reference sequence). This CDR3 comprises 15 residues. V was clipped by 0 bases and J by 7 bases; unmatched bases: 8. DNA for the CDR3: TGTGCCAGTAGTATAGAGCAGGGACAGCGAGTGACCCAGTACTTC. It translates to CASSIEQGQRVTQYF. The variable domain in full, completed from reference TRBV19 and TRBJ2-5, reads DGGITQSPKYLFRKEGQNVTLSCEQNLNHDAMYWYRQDPGQGLRLIYYSQIVNDFQKGDIAEGYSVSREKKESFPLTVTSAQKNPTAFYLCASSIEQGQRVTQYFGPGTRLLVL.

This clone was counted a few times. The chain uses TRBV19 and TRBJ1-1; 9 bases agree with TRBD1. Germline V lookup: CDR1 LNHDA, CDR2 SQIVND (reference sequence). The ends lost 5 bases at V and 9 bases at J; junction bases unmatched: 7. CDR3 length equals 13 residues. The CDR3 DNA reads TGTGCCAGTAGTCTAAGACAGGGGGGTAAAGCTTTCTTT. Amino acid sequence: CASSLRQGGKAFF.

This clone was seen more than once but under ten times. This chain links TRBV18 with TRBJ2-7, with a tentative D call TRBD2 (5 bases). Germline assignment: CDR1 KGHSH and CDR2 LQKENI. Trimming removed 2 bases at V and 0 bases at J, with 11 bases between. The CDR3 spans 15 residues. CDR3 bases: TGTGCCAGCTCACCAGGACTCAAGAGCTCCTACGAGCAGTACTTC. Amino acids: CASSPGLKSSYEQYF.

The rearrangement links TRBV5-1 to TRBJ2-5; 9 bases map to TRBD1. After removal of 3 bases from V and 5 bases from J, the junction contained 5 bases not matched to a gene. The CDR3 runs 14 residues. Germline CDR1 is SGHRS and CDR2 is YFSETQ. CDR3 in DNA: TGCGCCAGCAGCTCACAGGGGGCGCAGGAGACCCAGTACTTC. Protein product: CASSSQGAQETQYF. Together with reference TRBV5-1 and TRBJ2-5, the CDR3 gives the full variable domain: KAGVTQTPRYLIKTRGQQVTLSCSPISGHRSVSWYQQTPGQGLQFLFEYFSETQRNKGNFPGRFSGRQFSNSRSEMNVSTLELGDSALYLCASSSQGAQETQYFGPGTRLLVL.

The V gene is TRBV6-1, the J gene TRBJ2-3; D not certain. V lost 3 bases, J lost 3 bases, and 10 bases lay in between. The germline V gene has CDR1 MNHNS and CDR2 SASEGT. This CDR3 spans 14 amino acids. In DNA form, the CDR3 reads TGTGCCAGCAGTGAGAACAGCCAGACAGATACGCAGTATTTT. This encodes CASSENSQTDTQYF.

CDR3 DNA sequence: TGCGCCAGCAGCTTAACCCCCGGGACAGGGTACTACAATGAGCAGTTCTTC. Protein sequence: CASSLTPGTGYYNEQFF. J is TRBJ2-1 and V is TRBV5-1; 9 bases map to TRBD1. CDR1 is SGHRS and CDR2 is YFSETQ in the germline V gene. The CDR3 is 17 amino acids. V shed 2 bases, J shed 3 bases, and the junction held 9 bases outside the gene matches.

This clone has a single count. The chain has TRBV6-5 and TRBJ1-2; D unclear. Looked up from germline, CDR1 is MNHEY and CDR2 is SVGAGI. The CDR3 runs to 15 residues. Trimming pared 0 bases from V and 8 bases from J, leaving 16 bases between. Here the CDR3 reads CASSYSEAGESGYTF. The CDR3 DNA follows: TGTGCCAGCAGTTACTCTGAAGCGGGAGAGTCCGGCTACACCTTC.